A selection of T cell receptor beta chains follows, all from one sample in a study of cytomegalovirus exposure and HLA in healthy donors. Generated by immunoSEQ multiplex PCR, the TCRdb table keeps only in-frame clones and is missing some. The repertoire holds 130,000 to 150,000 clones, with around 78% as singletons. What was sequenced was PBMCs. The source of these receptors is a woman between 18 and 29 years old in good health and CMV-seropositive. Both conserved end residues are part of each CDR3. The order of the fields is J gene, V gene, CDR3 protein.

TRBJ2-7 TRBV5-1 CASSPTGLHEQYF
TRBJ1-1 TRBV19 CASSPSQGLGNTEAFF
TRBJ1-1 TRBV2 CASSLVGGGTEAFF
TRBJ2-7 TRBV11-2 CASSLEGALTLYEQYF
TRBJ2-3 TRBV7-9 CASSSGQGASYGTDTQYF
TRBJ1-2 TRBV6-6 CASSFRGLGYGYTF
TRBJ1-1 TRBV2 CASRFRTGNPAFF
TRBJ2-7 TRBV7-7 CASSPRTGYHEQYF
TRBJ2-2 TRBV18 CASSPQGQGASGELFF
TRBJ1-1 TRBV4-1 CASSRNPNRGANTEAFF
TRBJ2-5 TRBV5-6 CASSPGTGKKTQYF
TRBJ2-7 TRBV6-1 CASSDRHPGSYEQYF
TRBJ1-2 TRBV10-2 CASLEIGSYTF
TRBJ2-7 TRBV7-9 CASARTPSYEQYF
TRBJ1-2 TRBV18 CASSPGQRQGINGYTF
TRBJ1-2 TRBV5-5 CASSLTGPSYGYTF
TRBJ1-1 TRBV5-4 CASSLTGNTEAFF
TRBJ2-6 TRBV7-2 CASSSGGSGANGLTF
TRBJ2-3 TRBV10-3 CAISDNRFTDTQYF
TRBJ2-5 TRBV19 CASSISAGEWWQETQYF
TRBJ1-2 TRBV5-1 CASSLEFGGSAKHYGYTF
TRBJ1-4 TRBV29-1 CSVGVSGFNEKLFF
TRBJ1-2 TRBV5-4 CASSLGGGFYGYTF
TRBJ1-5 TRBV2 CASSGQFNQPQHF
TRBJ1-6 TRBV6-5 CASAKQGENSPLHF
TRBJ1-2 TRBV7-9 CASRRTGGAATYNYGYTF
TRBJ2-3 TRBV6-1 CASSEGLVGGITDTQYF
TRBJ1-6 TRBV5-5 CASSLMTSLNSPLHF
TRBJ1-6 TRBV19 CASSVIQGPNSPLHF
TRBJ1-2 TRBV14 CASSHYSPSGTPYGYTF
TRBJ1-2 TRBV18 CASSPRDSLNYGYTF
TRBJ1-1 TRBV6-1 CASRRTGSNTEAFF
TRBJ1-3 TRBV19 CASTTAGTVSTIYF
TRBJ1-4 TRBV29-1 CSAEGMGNEKLFF
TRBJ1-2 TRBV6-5 CASRRRQGINYGYTF
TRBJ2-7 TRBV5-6 CASSLSPTYEQYF
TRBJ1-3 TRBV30 CAWSVRGFGSGNTIYF
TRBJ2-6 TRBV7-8 CASSGPGANVLTF
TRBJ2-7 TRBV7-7 CASSSGVPPYEQYF
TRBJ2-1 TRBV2 CASRAVVGGTYNEQFF
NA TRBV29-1 CSVEGDTNYEQYF
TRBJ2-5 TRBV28 CASSKTGGDETQYF
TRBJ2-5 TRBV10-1 CASSELAGGRETQYF
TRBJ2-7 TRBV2 CASRDYSSYEQYF
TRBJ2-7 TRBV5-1 CASRVERTYEQYF
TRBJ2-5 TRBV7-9 CASSLVSGSETQYF
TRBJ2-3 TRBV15 CATSPSTSTDTQYF
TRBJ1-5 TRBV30 CAWSTGRGRQPQHF
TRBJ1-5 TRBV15 CATSRDWDRIQPQHF
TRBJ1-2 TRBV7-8 CASSLTRVYGYTF